This is a list of T cell receptor beta chains from one sample in a study of blood T cell repertoires in COVID-19. Generated by immunoSEQ multiplex PCR, the TCRdb table keeps only in-frame clones and is missing some. The sample gives around 130,000 clones, around 87% of which show up once; under 35% is in the top ten. Material for sequencing was peripheral blood. The receptors were sampled from a man between 65 and 85 years old with active or convalescent COVID-19. Each CDR3 is given with its conserved first and last residue. The D gene is left open where the match is weak. The listing skips clone size in some rows; elsewhere it reads once, few, many or a size class.

CDR3 DNA: TGTGCCTCTCAGGCGAGGGGGCTGGCAGATACGCAGTATTTT
CDR3 protein: CASQARGLADTQYF
J gene: TRBJ2-3
V gene: TRBV19
clone size: -
D gene: TRBD1

CDR3 DNA: TGTGCCAGTACTACCAACAGGGTACCAGATACGCAGTATTTT
CDR3 protein: CASTTNRVPDTQYF
J gene: TRBJ2-3
V gene: TRBV19
clone size: -
D gene: -

CDR3 DNA: TGTGCCAGCAGCCCTGAGACTAGCGGGAGGGCACAGTTCTTC
CDR3 protein: CASSPETSGRAQFF
J gene: TRBJ2-1
V gene: TRBV5-4
clone size: -
D gene: TRBD2

CDR3 DNA: TGTGCCAGCAGCGTCCATACCGGGACGGGAGATGAAAAACTGTTTTTT
CDR3 protein: CASSVHTGTGDEKLFF
J gene: TRBJ1-4
V gene: TRBV11-2
clone size: -
D gene: -

CDR3 DNA: TGTGCCAGCAGTTTACCGACAGCGCCTCTATACGAGCAGTACTTC
CDR3 protein: CASSLPTAPLYEQYF
J gene: TRBJ2-7
V gene: TRBV28
clone size: -
D gene: -

CDR3 DNA: TGTGCCAGTAGTAGGGGACTAGGGGAGCACGAGCAGTACTTC
CDR3 protein: CASSRGLGEHEQYF
J gene: TRBJ2-7
V gene: TRBV19
clone size: -
D gene: TRBD2

CDR3 DNA: TGCGCCAGCAGCCAATTCCTAGCGGGATTGTATGAGCAGTTCTTC
CDR3 protein: CASSQFLAGLYEQFF
J gene: TRBJ2-1
V gene: TRBV4-1
clone size: -
D gene: TRBD2

CDR3 DNA: TGTGCCAGCAGGCCGACAGGGGGCTATGGCTACACCTTC
CDR3 protein: CASRPTGGYGYTF
J gene: TRBJ1-2
V gene: TRBV2
clone size: -
D gene: TRBD1

CDR3 DNA: TGTGCCAGCAGTTACTCGACTAGTCGACAGCACTATGGCTACACCTTC
CDR3 protein: CASSYSTSRQHYGYTF
J gene: TRBJ1-2
V gene: TRBV6-5
clone size: -
D gene: -

CDR3 DNA: TGTGCCAGCAGTGATCTAGCGGGAGAGGACAATGAGCAGTTCTTC
CDR3 protein: CASSDLAGEDNEQFF
J gene: TRBJ2-1
V gene: TRBV6-1
clone size: -
D gene: TRBD2

CDR3 DNA: TGCGCCAGCAGTTCCTACGGGAATTCCTACAATGAGCAGTTCTTC
CDR3 protein: CASSSYGNSYNEQFF
J gene: TRBJ2-1
V gene: TRBV5-1
clone size: -
D gene: -

CDR3 DNA: TGCGCCAGCAGCCCCCGACAGGTGGGAGAGACCCAGTACTTC
CDR3 protein: CASSPRQVGETQYF
J gene: TRBJ2-5
V gene: TRBV4-1
clone size: -
D gene: -

CDR3 DNA: TGCGCCAGCAGTGAGTTGGTGCGTTATAGCTCCTACAATGAGCAGTTCTTC
CDR3 protein: CASSELVRYSSYNEQFF
J gene: TRBJ2-1
V gene: TRBV10-2
clone size: -
D gene: -

CDR3 DNA: TGCGCCAGCAGCGTCGGACAGGGCACTCAGCCCCAGCATTTT
CDR3 protein: CASSVGQGTQPQHF
J gene: TRBJ1-5
V gene: TRBV5-1
clone size: -
D gene: TRBD1

CDR3 DNA: TGTGCCACCGGGAACAGGGGGCTTGAACCCCAGCATTTT
CDR3 protein: CATGNRGLEPQHF
J gene: TRBJ1-5
V gene: TRBV24-1
clone size: -
D gene: TRBD1

CDR3 DNA: TGTGCCACCAGTGATTCCTTAGCGGCGAGCACCGGGGAGCTGTTTTTT
CDR3 protein: CATSDSLAASTGELFF
J gene: TRBJ2-2
V gene: TRBV24-1
clone size: -
D gene: -

CDR3 DNA: TGCGCCAGCAGCTTGTGGGCCTCTGGGGCCAACGTCCTGACTTTC
CDR3 protein: CASSLWASGANVLTF
J gene: TRBJ2-6
V gene: TRBV5-1
clone size: -
D gene: -

CDR3 DNA: TGTGCCAGCAGTTACAACCATCCCAGCTCCTACGAGCAGTACTTC
CDR3 protein: CASSYNHPSSYEQYF
J gene: TRBJ2-7
V gene: TRBV6-2/TRBV6-3
clone size: -
D gene: -

CDR3 DNA: TGCGCCAGCAGCCTTGGGCGGGAAGTCGCAGATACGCAGTATTTT
CDR3 protein: CASSLGREVADTQYF
J gene: TRBJ2-3
V gene: TRBV5-1
clone size: -
D gene: -

CDR3 DNA: TGTGCCACCTCGGACAGGGCCCAAGAGACCCAGTACTTC
CDR3 protein: CATSDRAQETQYF
J gene: TRBJ2-5
V gene: TRBV19
clone size: -
D gene: TRBD1

CDR3 DNA: TGTGCCAGCAGCTCCGGGCCGGGAGAAGCTTTCTTT
CDR3 protein: CASSSGPGEAFF
J gene: TRBJ1-1
V gene: TRBV7-3
clone size: once
D gene: -

CDR3 DNA: TGCGCCAGCAGCCACCCGACTAGCGGGCCTTACAATGAGCAGTTCTTC
CDR3 protein: CASSHPTSGPYNEQFF
J gene: TRBJ2-1
V gene: TRBV4-1
clone size: -
D gene: TRBD2

CDR3 DNA: TGTGCCAGCACCACCCACGGGGGACAGGGAACAGTCCAGGGGTTTGAGCAGTTCTTC
CDR3 protein: CASTTHGGQGTVQGFEQFF
J gene: TRBJ2-1
V gene: TRBV2
clone size: -
D gene: TRBD1

CDR3 DNA: TGCGCCAGCAGTGAGTCGACTAGCGGGACTACGGGGGAGCAGTACTTC
CDR3 protein: CASSESTSGTTGEQYF
J gene: TRBJ2-7
V gene: TRBV10-1
clone size: -
D gene: TRBD2

CDR3 DNA: TGCAGCGTTGGAGGGAGGGATGAGCAGTTCTTC
CDR3 protein: CSVGGRDEQFF
J gene: TRBJ2-1
V gene: TRBV29-1
clone size: -
D gene: TRBD2

CDR3 DNA: TGTGCCAGCAGCCAATTTAAAAGCACAGATACGCAGTATTTT
CDR3 protein: CASSQFKSTDTQYF
J gene: TRBJ2-3
V gene: TRBV3-1/TRBV3-2
clone size: -
D gene: -

CDR3 DNA: TGCGCCAGCGGGACTAGCGACTCCTACAATGAGCAGTTCTTC
CDR3 protein: CASGTSDSYNEQFF
J gene: TRBJ2-1
V gene: TRBV5-1
clone size: once
D gene: TRBD2

CDR3 DNA: TGTGCCAGCACCGGACTAGCGGGAGTGGGGGGTGAGCAGTTCTTC
CDR3 protein: CASTGLAGVGGEQFF
J gene: TRBJ2-1
V gene: TRBV6-5
clone size: -
D gene: TRBD2

CDR3 DNA: TGTGCCAGCAGCTTAGAGCGGGGATACACTGAAGCTTTCTTT
CDR3 protein: CASSLERGYTEAFF
J gene: TRBJ1-1
V gene: TRBV7-8
clone size: -
D gene: -

CDR3 DNA: TGTGCCTGGAGGGAGTCAAGCTCCTATAATTCACCCCTCCACTTT
CDR3 protein: CAWRESSSYNSPLHF
J gene: TRBJ1-6
V gene: TRBV30
clone size: -
D gene: -

CDR3 DNA: TGTGCCAGCAGCCAAACGGGGATCACAGATACGCAGTATTTT
CDR3 protein: CASSQTGITDTQYF
J gene: TRBJ2-3
V gene: TRBV3-1/TRBV3-2
clone size: -
D gene: -

CDR3 DNA: TGTGCCAGCAGTGAGCGGGAGGAGGTCCATGAGCAGTTCTTC
CDR3 protein: CASSEREEVHEQFF
J gene: TRBJ2-1
V gene: TRBV6-1
clone size: many
D gene: TRBD2

CDR3 DNA: TGTGCCAGCAGTTTACGGACAGCGAGCTCCTACGAGCAGTACTTC
CDR3 protein: CASSLRTASSYEQYF
J gene: TRBJ2-7
V gene: TRBV27
clone size: -
D gene: -

CDR3 DNA: TGTGCCAGCAGTTCTGCACAGGGTGCTGGAAACACCATATATTTT
CDR3 protein: CASSSAQGAGNTIYF
J gene: TRBJ1-3
V gene: TRBV6-6
clone size: -
D gene: -

CDR3 DNA: TGTGCCAGCAGCCCCGGGGGGGACCTCGACACTGAAGCTTTCTTT
CDR3 protein: CASSPGGDLDTEAFF
J gene: TRBJ1-1
V gene: TRBV6-5
clone size: -
D gene: -

CDR3 DNA: TGCGCCAGCAGCCCAGGGGGCAATAGCCAAGAGACCCAGTACTTC
CDR3 protein: CASSPGGNSQETQYF
J gene: TRBJ2-5
V gene: TRBV5-1
clone size: -
D gene: TRBD1

CDR3 DNA: TGCGCCAGCAGCTTGGAGCCCGGACAGGTGAACACTGAAGCTTTCTTT
CDR3 protein: CASSLEPGQVNTEAFF
J gene: TRBJ1-1
V gene: TRBV5-1
clone size: -
D gene: TRBD1

CDR3 DNA: TGCAGCGTTGAAGACTGGGCTCGGACGGCCTTGGGGAGGTTTGAGACCCAGTACTTC
CDR3 protein: CSVEDWARTALGRFETQYF
J gene: TRBJ2-5
V gene: TRBV29-1
clone size: -
D gene: -

CDR3 DNA: TGTGCCAGTAGTGGAGGCCGTAATGCCGTCACCGGGGAGCTGTTTTTT
CDR3 protein: CASSGGRNAVTGELFF
J gene: TRBJ2-2
V gene: TRBV19
clone size: -
D gene: -

CDR3 DNA: TGTGCCATCCCACCCAGGGGGGGCAATCAGCCCCAGCATTTT
CDR3 protein: CAIPPRGGNQPQHF
J gene: TRBJ1-5
V gene: TRBV6-5
clone size: -
D gene: TRBD1

CDR3 DNA: TGCGCCAGCAGTGAGTCGATACTAGCGGGATGTCCCGGCTCCTACAATGAGCAGTTCTTC
CDR3 protein: CASSESILAGCPGSYNEQFF
J gene: TRBJ2-1
V gene: TRBV10-1
clone size: -
D gene: TRBD2

CDR3 DNA: TGTGCCAGCAGTCAGTCGACTCGTCGGCCCCAGCATTTT
CDR3 protein: CASSQSTRRPQHF
J gene: TRBJ1-5
V gene: TRBV6-5
clone size: -
D gene: -

CDR3 DNA: TGTGCCAGCTCACCTACCTCGGCTAGCGCGACGGGGGAGCAGTACTTC
CDR3 protein: CASSPTSASATGEQYF
J gene: TRBJ2-7
V gene: TRBV18
clone size: -
D gene: -

CDR3 DNA: TGTGCCAGTAGTATCGTCCAGGGCCGGGAGGCTTTCTTT
CDR3 protein: CASSIVQGREAFF
J gene: TRBJ1-1
V gene: TRBV19
clone size: few
D gene: -

CDR3 DNA: TGTGCCAGCAGTTCTTACTCCTACGAGCAGTACTTC
CDR3 protein: CASSSYSYEQYF
J gene: TRBJ2-7
V gene: TRBV12-3/TRBV12-4
clone size: -
D gene: -

CDR3 DNA: TGTGCCAGCAGCTTGAAAAGGGACTTCCTCTACAATGAGCAGTTCTTC
CDR3 protein: CASSLKRDFLYNEQFF
J gene: TRBJ2-1
V gene: TRBV5-6
clone size: -
D gene: -

CDR3 DNA: TGTGCCAGCAGCAAAAGTGACAGAAGGAGAGCTGAAGCTTTCTTT
CDR3 protein: CASSKSDRRRAEAFF
J gene: TRBJ1-1
V gene: TRBV5-8
clone size: -
D gene: -

CDR3 DNA: TGTGCCAGCAGTTTGGGGGGTGTCTATGGCTACACCTTC
CDR3 protein: CASSLGGVYGYTF
J gene: TRBJ1-2
V gene: TRBV6-5
clone size: -
D gene: -

CDR3 DNA: TGTGCCAGCTCACCATCGCGCGAATCCTACAATGAGCAGTTCTTC
CDR3 protein: CASSPSRESYNEQFF
J gene: TRBJ2-1
V gene: TRBV18
clone size: -
D gene: -

CDR3 DNA: TGTGCCAGCTGCGATGGACTTCTCTCCTACGAGCAGTACTTC
CDR3 protein: CASCDGLLSYEQYF
J gene: TRBJ2-7
V gene: TRBV3-1/TRBV3-2
clone size: -
D gene: -

CDR3 DNA: TGTGCCAGCAGCTTTCTAACCGGGGAGCTGTTTTTT
CDR3 protein: CASSFLTGELFF
J gene: TRBJ2-2
V gene: TRBV7-6
clone size: -
D gene: -

CDR3 DNA: TGTGCCAGCAGCCTTACTAGCGGGAGGGCCGGGGAGCAGTACTTC
CDR3 protein: CASSLTSGRAGEQYF
J gene: TRBJ2-7
V gene: TRBV7-2
clone size: -
D gene: TRBD2

CDR3 DNA: TGTGCCAGCAGCTTAAGCGCAGGGGTGTTAAATGAGCAGTTCTTC
CDR3 protein: CASSLSAGVLNEQFF
J gene: TRBJ2-1
V gene: TRBV7-2
clone size: -
D gene: -